Listed below are T cell receptor beta chains from one sample, sequenced in a study of shared clonotypes between healthy human individuals. Here immunoSEQ multiplex PCR was the method, and the copy in TCRdb shows in-frame clones only, minus some. Of approximately 500,000 clones listed, 75% to 80% are singletons. The sample taken for sequencing was PBMCs. The receptors derive from a woman in her thirties or forties in good health. Some clones in this sample may be carry-over from other donors' samples. The CDR3 runs from the conserved cysteine through the conserved F or W. Each record gives: clone size, V gene, D gene, CDR3 length, J gene, CDR3 protein, CDR3 DNA. D genes are given only for firm matches. Where a row states a size, it is once, few, many or the class of an expanded clone; other rows omit it.

few	TRBV11-2	NA	15	TRBJ1-6	CASSVEGFPNSPLHF	TGTGCCAGCAGCGTCGAAGGGTTTCCTAATTCACCCCTCCACTTT
NA	TRBV5-4	NA	14	TRBJ1-1	CASSSKQTNTEAFF	TGTGCCAGCAGTTCCAAACAGACGAACACTGAAGCTTTCTTT
NA	TRBV5-1	NA	15	TRBJ2-2	CASSPGGRDTGELFF	TGCGCCAGCAGCCCTGGCGGGCGAGACACCGGGGAGCTGTTTTTT
few	TRBV9	NA	14	TRBJ2-3	CASSERLSTDTQYF	TGTGCCAGCAGTGAGCGCCTTAGCACAGATACGCAGTATTTT
NA	TRBV7-9	NA	15	TRBJ2-7	CASSLVPQQTYEQYF	TGTGCCAGCAGCTTAGTTCCCCAGCAGACCTACGAGCAGTACTTC
NA	TRBV27	NA	15	TRBJ1-2	CASSPRQPSPYGYTF	TGTGCCAGCAGTCCCAGACAGCCATCCCCCTATGGCTACACCTTC
NA	TRBV27	NA	14	TRBJ2-5	CASSSIAVQETQYF	TGTGCCAGCAGTTCCATAGCGGTACAAGAGACCCAGTACTTC
NA	TRBV29-1	TRBD2	14	TRBJ2-2	CSVDQAGVAGELFF	TGCAGCGTTGACCAAGCGGGAGTGGCCGGGGAGCTGTTTTTT
NA	TRBV5-1	TRBD2	16	TRBJ2-4	CASSSTSGLAKNIQYF	TGCGCCAGCAGCTCCACTAGCGGACTAGCCAAAAACATTCAGTACTTC
NA	TRBV27	TRBD2	17	TRBJ2-7	CASSLSRGLAGAYEQYF	TGTGCCAGCAGTTTAAGCCGGGGACTAGCGGGCGCCTACGAGCAGTACTTC
many	TRBV4-2	NA	15	TRBJ2-1	CASSQDSGSHNEQFF	TGTGCCAGCAGCCAAGATTCAGGGTCCCACAATGAGCAGTTCTTC
NA	TRBV11-3	NA	17	TRBJ2-3	CASSSGGGSPFTDTQYF	TGTGCCAGCAGCTCTGGAGGGGGGTCACCGTTCACAGATACGCAGTATTTT
NA	TRBV9	NA	14	TRBJ2-3	CASSDRRGADTQYF	TGTGCCAGCAGCGACCGGAGGGGCGCCGATACGCAGTATTTT
NA	TRBV4-2	NA	17	TRBJ2-7	CASSQDLGDRRSYEQYF	TGTGCCAGCAGCCAAGATCTTGGAGACAGGCGCTCCTACGAGCAGTACTTC
NA	TRBV28	NA	15	TRBJ2-7	CASSLPPSGAYEQYF	TGTGCCAGCAGTTTACCCCCCTCCGGGGCCTACGAGCAGTACTTC
NA	TRBV6-1	TRBD2	15	TRBJ2-1	CASSFEAGFNNEQFF	TGTGCCAGCAGTTTTGAAGCGGGATTTAATAATGAGCAGTTCTTC
NA	TRBV30	NA	16	TRBJ1-1	CAWRLGRGTMNTEAFF	TGTGCCTGGAGGTTGGGTAGGGGCACCATGAACACTGAAGCTTTCTTT
NA	TRBV25-1	NA	16	TRBJ2-5	CASSERRGGVQETQYF	TGTGCCAGCAGTGAAAGGAGGGGGGGGGTACAAGAGACCCAGTACTTC
few	TRBV27	TRBD1	15	TRBJ2-7	CASRATTGGTYEQYF	TGTGCCAGCAGGGCTACGACAGGGGGTACCTACGAGCAGTACTTC
NA	TRBV5-1	TRBD2	15	TRBJ2-1	CASSSGLAVELEQFF	TGCGCCAGCAGCTCCGGACTAGCCGTTGAGCTTGAGCAGTTCTTC
NA	TRBV2	TRBD1	13	TRBJ2-7	CASRTGQSYEQYF	TGTGCCAGCAGGACGGGACAGTCCTACGAGCAGTACTTC
once	TRBV5-8	NA	17	TRBJ2-7	CASSLTRGNLLSYEQYF	TGTGCCAGCAGTCTCACCCGGGGTAACTTACTCTCCTACGAGCAGTACTTC
NA	TRBV5-8	NA	15	TRBJ2-1	CASRRPGDGTQFPFF	TGTGCCAGCAGACGACCCGGGGACGGGACCCAATTCCCGTTCTTC
NA	TRBV28	TRBD1	13	TRBJ2-7	CASRGQSSYEQYF	TGTGCCAGTCGGGGACAGTCCTCCTACGAGCAGTACTTC
NA	TRBV5-1	NA	15	TRBJ1-1	CASSLERSRVTEAFF	TGCGCCAGCAGCTTGGAAAGGTCTCGGGTCACTGAAGCTTTCTTT
NA	TRBV10-3	NA	15	TRBJ1-5	CAIREEILSNQPQHF	TGTGCCATCAGGGAAGAAATATTGAGCAATCAGCCCCAGCATTTT
NA	TRBV9	TRBD2	14	TRBJ2-7	CASSVDSGSYEQYF	TGTGCCAGCAGCGTAGACAGCGGGAGCTACGAGCAGTACTTC
NA	TRBV10-3	TRBD2	13	TRBJ2-7	CAISASGRYEQYF	TGTGCCATCAGTGCTAGCGGGAGGTACGAGCAGTACTTC
few	TRBV7-8	NA	12	TRBJ1-1	CASSSSGAEAFF	TGTGCCAGCAGCTCAAGTGGGGCTGAAGCTTTCTTT
NA	TRBV19	NA	13	TRBJ1-1	CASSRQFNTEAFF	TGTGCCAGTAGCAGGCAGTTCAACACTGAAGCTTTCTTT
NA	TRBV27	TRBD1	15	TRBJ1-2	CASSPTGTGNYGYTF	TGTGCCAGCAGTCCTACCGGGACAGGCAACTATGGCTACACCTTC
NA	TRBV29-1	NA	13	TRBJ2-7	CSVVGVSGVEQYF	TGCAGCGTCGTAGGGGTATCCGGAGTCGAGCAGTACTTT
NA	TRBV18	NA	15	TRBJ2-7	CASSPGGGATYEQYF	TGTGCCAGCTCACCTGGTGGGGGCGCTACCTACGAGCAGTACTTC
NA	TRBV27	NA	15	TRBJ1-5	CASSASPLSNQPQHF	TGTGCCAGCAGCGCCAGCCCGCTTAGCAATCAGCCCCAGCATTTT
NA	TRBV6-1	NA	12	TRBJ1-4	CATTGRNEKLFF	TGTGCCACCACTGGGAGAAATGAAAAACTGTTTTTT
NA	TRBV12-5	TRBD1	15	TRBJ2-1	CASGPWDSSYNEQFF	TGTGCTAGTGGCCCTTGGGACAGCTCCTACAATGAGCAGTTCTTC
NA	TRBV9	TRBD1	17	TRBJ2-2	CASSVEGTVANTGELFF	TGTGCCAGCAGCGTAGAGGGGACAGTCGCGAACACCGGGGAGCTGTTTTTT
NA	TRBV19	TRBD2	15	TRBJ2-1	CASSIKAGEVDEQFF	TGTGCCAGTAGTATTAAGGCGGGAGAGGTCGATGAGCAGTTCTTC
NA	TRBV19	TRBD1	12	TRBJ1-1	CASGTGNTEAFF	TGTGCCAGCGGGACAGGGAACACTGAAGCTTTCTTT
NA	TRBV9	NA	14	TRBJ2-3	CASSVGGPEDTQYF	TGTGCCAGCAGCGTAGGAGGTCCGGAGGATACGCAGTATTTT
NA	TRBV19	TRBD1	11	TRBJ1-1	CASSITGGAFF	TGTGCCAGTAGTATTACAGGGGGAGCTTTCTTT
NA	TRBV4-2	NA	16	TRBJ2-3	CASSQLAQGGTDTQYF	TGTGCCAGCAGCCAACTAGCCCAAGGGGGCACAGATACGCAGTATTTT
NA	TRBV30	TRBD2	13	TRBJ2-1	CAWRAPSGRKPFF	TGTGCCTGGAGAGCTCCGAGCGGGAGAAAGCCGTTCTTC
NA	TRBV6-5	TRBD2	13	TRBJ2-5	CASRSTSGETQYF	TGTGCCAGCAGAAGCACTAGCGGAGAGACCCAGTACTTC
NA	TRBV5-4	TRBD2	15	TRBJ2-7	CASSRSGRGLYEQYF	TGTGCCAGCAGCCGAAGCGGGAGAGGACTCTACGAGCAGTACTTC